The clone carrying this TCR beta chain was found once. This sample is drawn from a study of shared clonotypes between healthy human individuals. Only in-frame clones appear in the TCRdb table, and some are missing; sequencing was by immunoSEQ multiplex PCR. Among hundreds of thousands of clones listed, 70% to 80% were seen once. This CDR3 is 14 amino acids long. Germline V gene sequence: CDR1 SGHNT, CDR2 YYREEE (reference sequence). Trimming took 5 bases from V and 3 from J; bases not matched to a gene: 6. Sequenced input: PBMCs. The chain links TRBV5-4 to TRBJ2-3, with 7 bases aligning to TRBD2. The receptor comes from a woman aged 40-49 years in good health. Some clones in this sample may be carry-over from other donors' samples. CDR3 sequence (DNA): TGTGCCAGCAGGAGGGAGGGAGAGACAGATACGCAGTATTTT. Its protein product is CASRREGETDTQYF.